This T cell receptor (beta chain) came from a study of T-cell reconstitution after alpha-beta-depleted transplantation in children. Findings and limits, study-wide: In patients about two months after transplant, alpha-beta T cells reportedly arose from several hundred expanded graft clones. Some patients' high day-60 TCRbeta diversity was attributed to recipient cells surviving conditioning.

Researchers prepared the TCRbeta library using unique molecular identifiers, the study reports. TCRdb called the PCR reads again in MiXCR, with one record for every CDR3 protein. The sample gives some 550,000 distinct CDR3 sequences, 20% to 25% of which show up once; 12% to 15% is in the top ten. The CDR3 consists of 13 residues. Unmatched junction bases numbered 3, after V lost 2 bases and J lost 4 bases. Germline V gene data show CDR1 as SQVTM and CDR2 as ANQGSEA. A note on this clonotype: Its antigen is not known.

Sequences were derived from PBMCs, mostly from graft donor cells, sampled 360 days after TCRalphabeta/CD19-depleted stem cell transplant. V gene TRBV29-1 combines with J gene TRBJ1-2, with TRBD1 matching 8 bases. The receptor comes from a boy younger than two who had a stem cell transplant for acute myeloid leukemia, so the T cells may come from the graft donor. CDR3: CSVEQGASYGYTF. Here the CDR3 DNA reads TGCAGCGTTGAACAGGGGGCCTCCTATGGCTACACCTTC.